These T cell receptor beta chains were read from a single sample in a study of cytomegalovirus exposure and HLA in healthy donors. This table comes from immunoSEQ multiplex PCR, and its TCRdb copy is limited to in-frame clones, with some not included. The sample holds around 230,000 clones, 75% to 80% seen once. The sequenced sample consisted of PBMCs. These TCRs come from a male donor in good health and CMV-seronegative. Each CDR3 is given with its conserved first and last residue. Fields, in order: J gene, V gene, clone size, D gene, CDR3 DNA, CDR3 protein. D genes are given only for firm matches. A row's size may be missing; if present it is once, few, many or a size class.

j_call: TRBJ1-1
v_call: TRBV7-9
clone_size: -
d_call: -
cdr3_nt: TGTGCCAGCAGCGGGGGGATGGCGAACACTGAAGCTTTCTTT
cdr3_aa: CASSGGMANTEAFF

j_call: TRBJ1-2
v_call: TRBV5-1
clone_size: -
d_call: -
cdr3_nt: TGCGCCAGCAGCGGGGGGGACATTGGCAACTATGGCTACACCTTC
cdr3_aa: CASSGGDIGNYGYTF

j_call: TRBJ2-7
v_call: TRBV6-1
clone_size: -
d_call: TRBD2
cdr3_nt: TGTGCCAGCACCGATCTAGCGGACTCCTACGAGCAGTACTTC
cdr3_aa: CASTDLADSYEQYF

j_call: TRBJ2-5
v_call: TRBV5-4
clone_size: -
d_call: TRBD2
cdr3_nt: TGTGCCAGCAGCCCCGGGACTAGCGGGGGAGAGACCCAGTACTTC
cdr3_aa: CASSPGTSGGETQYF

j_call: TRBJ2-7
v_call: TRBV4-2
clone_size: -
d_call: TRBD2
cdr3_nt: TGTGCCAGCAGCCAGTTCCTCAGAGGGGCGGGGGTATCCTACGAGCAGTACTTC
cdr3_aa: CASSQFLRGAGVSYEQYF

j_call: TRBJ2-7
v_call: TRBV7-7
clone_size: -
d_call: TRBD1
cdr3_nt: TGTGCTAGCAGCTTATCACTGGGACAGTCCTACGAGCAGTACTTC
cdr3_aa: CASSLSLGQSYEQYF

j_call: TRBJ2-2
v_call: TRBV27
clone_size: -
d_call: TRBD1
cdr3_nt: TGTGCCAGCAGTTTTACTTCGTCGGGACAGGGAGGGGAGGAGCTGTTTTTT
cdr3_aa: CASSFTSSGQGGEELFF

j_call: TRBJ2-5
v_call: TRBV4-1
clone_size: -
d_call: TRBD2
cdr3_nt: TGCGCCAGCAGCCAGGGACTATTGCAAGAGACCCAGTACTTC
cdr3_aa: CASSQGLLQETQYF

j_call: TRBJ2-1
v_call: TRBV6-5
clone_size: once
d_call: -
cdr3_nt: TGTGCCAGCAGTTACCGTTGGGAGGCTAACAATGAGCAGTTCTTC
cdr3_aa: CASSYRWEANNEQFF

j_call: TRBJ2-2
v_call: TRBV4-3
clone_size: -
d_call: -
cdr3_nt: TGCGCCAGCAGCCAATTGGAGGCCGGGGAGCTGTTTTTT
cdr3_aa: CASSQLEAGELFF

j_call: TRBJ1-6
v_call: TRBV6-6
clone_size: -
d_call: -
cdr3_nt: TGTACCAGCGGCCCTAATTCACCCCTCCACTTT
cdr3_aa: CTSGPNSPLHF

j_call: TRBJ2-3
v_call: TRBV7-6
clone_size: -
d_call: TRBD2
cdr3_nt: TGTGCCAGCAGCTCTCTAGCGGGGATCACAGATACGCAGTATTTT
cdr3_aa: CASSSLAGITDTQYF

j_call: TRBJ1-1
v_call: TRBV4-2
clone_size: few
d_call: -
cdr3_nt: TGTGCCAGCAGCCAACCTTTGACAGCCGACACTGAAGCTTTCTTT
cdr3_aa: CASSQPLTADTEAFF

j_call: TRBJ1-6
v_call: TRBV7-6
clone_size: -
d_call: -
cdr3_nt: TGTGCCAGCATTAAAGAACAGGGCGCGGGCTATAATTCACCCCTCCACTTT
cdr3_aa: CASIKEQGAGYNSPLHF

j_call: TRBJ2-1
v_call: TRBV12-5
clone_size: -
d_call: -
cdr3_nt: TGTGCTAGTGGTTTGCCGGGGATTCCTATGGAGGAGCAGTTCTTC
cdr3_aa: CASGLPGIPMEEQFF

j_call: TRBJ1-1
v_call: TRBV15
clone_size: -
d_call: TRBD1
cdr3_nt: TGTGCCACCAGCGACCCAGGGGGAATGAACACTGAAGCTTTCTTT
cdr3_aa: CATSDPGGMNTEAFF

j_call: TRBJ2-5
v_call: TRBV7-9
clone_size: -
d_call: TRBD2
cdr3_nt: TGTGCCTCAAGACTAGCGTTGGCTGAAGAGACCCAGTACTTC
cdr3_aa: CASRLALAEETQYF

j_call: TRBJ1-2
v_call: TRBV6-5
clone_size: -
d_call: TRBD1
cdr3_nt: TGTGCCAGCGGTACTGCCTCGGACAGGGAGCGCGGCTACACCTTC
cdr3_aa: CASGTASDRERGYTF

j_call: TRBJ2-5
v_call: TRBV7-2
clone_size: -
d_call: TRBD1
cdr3_nt: TGTGCCAGCAGCTTCCAAGGGGGCTTCCGCCAAGAGACCCAGTACTTC
cdr3_aa: CASSFQGGFRQETQYF

j_call: TRBJ2-7
v_call: TRBV20-1
clone_size: -
d_call: -
cdr3_nt: TGCAGTGCTAGAGACTTGTACGAGCAGTACTTC
cdr3_aa: CSARDLYEQYF

j_call: TRBJ2-7
v_call: TRBV7-3
clone_size: once
d_call: TRBD1
cdr3_nt: TGTGCCAGCAGCTTATCAGGACAGGACGGGGTCCCCTACGAGCAGTACTTC
cdr3_aa: CASSLSGQDGVPYEQYF

j_call: TRBJ2-1
v_call: TRBV19
clone_size: -
d_call: TRBD1
cdr3_nt: TGTGCCAGTAGTACCCGAGACAGGGAACTCTACAATGAGCAGTTCTTC
cdr3_aa: CASSTRDRELYNEQFF

j_call: TRBJ2-1
v_call: TRBV27
clone_size: -
d_call: -
cdr3_nt: TGTGCCAGCGGGAGGTCTCGGAATGAGCAGTTCTTC
cdr3_aa: CASGRSRNEQFF